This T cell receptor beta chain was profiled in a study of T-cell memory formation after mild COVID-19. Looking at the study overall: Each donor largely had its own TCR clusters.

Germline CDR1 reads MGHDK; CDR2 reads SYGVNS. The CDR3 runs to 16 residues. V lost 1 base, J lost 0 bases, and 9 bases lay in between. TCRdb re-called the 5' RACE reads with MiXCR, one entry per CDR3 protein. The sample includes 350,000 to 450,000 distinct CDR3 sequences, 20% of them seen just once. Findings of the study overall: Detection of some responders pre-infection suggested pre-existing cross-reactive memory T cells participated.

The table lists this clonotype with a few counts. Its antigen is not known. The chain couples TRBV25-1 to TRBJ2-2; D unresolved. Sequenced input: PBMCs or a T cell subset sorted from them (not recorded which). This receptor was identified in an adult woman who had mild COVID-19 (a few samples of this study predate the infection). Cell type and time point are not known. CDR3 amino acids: CASSELELPNTGELFF. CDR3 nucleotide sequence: TGTGCCAGCAGTGAATTGGAACTACCGAACACCGGGGAGCTGTTTTTT.